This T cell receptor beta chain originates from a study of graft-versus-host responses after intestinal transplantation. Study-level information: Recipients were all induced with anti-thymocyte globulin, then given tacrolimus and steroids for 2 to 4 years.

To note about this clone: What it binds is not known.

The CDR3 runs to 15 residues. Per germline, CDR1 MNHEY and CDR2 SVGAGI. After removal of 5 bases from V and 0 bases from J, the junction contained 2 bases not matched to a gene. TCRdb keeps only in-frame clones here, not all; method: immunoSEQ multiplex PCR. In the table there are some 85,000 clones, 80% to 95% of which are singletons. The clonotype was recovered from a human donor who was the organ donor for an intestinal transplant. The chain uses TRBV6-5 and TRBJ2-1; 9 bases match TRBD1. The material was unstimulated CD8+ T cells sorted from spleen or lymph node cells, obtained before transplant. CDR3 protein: CASSPTGGSYNEQFF. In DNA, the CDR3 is TGTGCCAGCAGTCCGACAGGGGGCTCCTACAATGAGCAGTTCTTC.